This T cell receptor beta chain appears in the sequencing data of a study of blood T cell repertoires in COVID-19. Across the study: Samples representing acute and convalescent COVID-19 were sourced from the United States, Italy and Spain.

The V gene lost 5 bases and the J gene lost 4 bases, with 14 bases spanning the gap. CDR3 size: 14 residues. Germline V gives CDR1 MDHEN, CDR2 SYDVKM. Per the study methods: Amplification with reference gene primers provided the estimates of nucleated cell counts. The repertoire was sequenced with immunoSEQ multiplex PCR; TCRdb's copy has only in-frame clones and lacks some. V and J calls and clone size follow that table, whereas D and trimming were derived from the DNA. The sample yields about 98,000 clones, 82% seen once. This chain connects TRBV28 to TRBJ1-2; a weak D match, TRBD1 (6 bases). The TCR originated in a man aged 80 or over with acute or convalescent COVID-19. Input material: peripheral blood. CDR3 sequence reads: CASSPEQGVYGYTF. CDR3 nucleotides: TGTGCCAGCAGTCCAGAACAGGGCGTCTATGGCTACACCTTC.